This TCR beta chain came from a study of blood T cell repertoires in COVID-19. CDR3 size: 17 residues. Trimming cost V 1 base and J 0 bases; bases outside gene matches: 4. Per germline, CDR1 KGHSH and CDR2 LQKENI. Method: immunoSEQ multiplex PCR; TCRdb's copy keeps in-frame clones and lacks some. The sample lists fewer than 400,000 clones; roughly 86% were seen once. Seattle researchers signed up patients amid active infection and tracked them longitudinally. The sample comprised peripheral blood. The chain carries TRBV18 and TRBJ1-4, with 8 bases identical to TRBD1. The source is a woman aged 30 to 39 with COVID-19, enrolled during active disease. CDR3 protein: CASSPRGQGATNEKLFF. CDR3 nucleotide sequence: TGTGCCAGCTCACCACGCGGACAGGGTGCAACTAATGAAAAACTGTTTTTT.